This T cell receptor (beta chain) was documented in a study of T cell responses to AZD1222 COVID-19 vaccine. The wider study: Second-dose intervals near 4 or 12 weeks were combined.

The protocol was immunoSEQ multiplex PCR, while the TCRdb copy is restricted to in-frame clones and leaves out a portion. The table lists over 100,000 clones, approximately 93% of them singletons. The V gene's germline CDR1 is KGHSH and CDR2 LQKENI. The CDR3 totals 17 residues. V was shortened by 0 bases and J by 0 bases, with 15 bases between the two germline ends. Study-wide results and caveats: Just a handful of AZD1222 recipients were seropositive at baseline. Regions 160-218 and 743-854 dominated among vaccine-associated CD4 TCRs spanning spike. Donors in the cohort were predominantly white British and more often female, and clonal diversity was possibly underestimated.

On this clone itself: What it binds is unknown.

This clonotype originated in an adult in good health. The specimen was peripheral blood, collected on day 0 of AZD1222 vaccination. The chain links TRBV18 to TRBJ2-7; TRBD2 might be the D (5 bases). CDR3 sequence (DNA): TGTGCCAGCTCACCACCGAGTTCGGGATGGAGCTCCTACGAGCAGTACTTC. Amino acid sequence: CASSPPSSGWSSYEQYF.